Sequencing of this TCR beta chain was carried out in a study of OX40 agonist ivuxolimab in advanced cancers. The CDR3 length is 15 residues. Germline values: CDR1 LNHDA, CDR2 SQIVND (reference sequence). Germline trimming cut 2 bases from V and 4 bases from J; bases unmatched to any gene: 5. On this clone: Its antigen is not known.

Findings of the study overall: Near-lowest levels of clonal expansion characterized partial responders at 0.1-3.0 mg/kg.

Produced via immunoSEQ multiplex PCR; TCRdb's table is partial and in-frame only. The data hold tens of thousands of clones, with 75% to 90% observed a single time. Here the sequenced sample was CD4+ or CD8+ T cells sorted from blood, taken in a trial of the OX40 agonist ivuxolimab. The J gene is TRBJ2-3, the V gene TRBV19; 8 positions agree with TRBD1. The sequence derives from an adult with an advanced solid tumor such as melanoma, head and neck, liver or kidney cancer. This CDR3 is CASSIFRGRPDTQYF. Written as DNA, the CDR3 is TGTGCCAGTAGTATATTCAGGGGGCGGCCAGATACGCAGTATTTT.